The rows below give T cell receptor beta chains drawn from one sample of a study of blood T cell repertoires in COVID-19. TCRdb's table, derived via immunoSEQ multiplex PCR, lists solely in-frame clones and lacks some. The table shows around 250,000 clones, with 65% to 85% occurring only once. The sequencing input was peripheral blood. Receptors originate from a woman aged 40-49 years who had recovered from COVID-19. The CDR3 runs from the conserved cysteine through the conserved F or W. The D gene is left open where the match is weak. Where a row states a size, it is once, few, many or the class of an expanded clone; other rows omit it.

CDR3nt	CDR3aa	d_gene	abundance	v_gene	j_gene
TGTGCCAGCAGTCCTATCTCCAACACTGAAGCTTTCTTT	CASSPISNTEAFF	-	-	TRBV6-5	TRBJ1-1
TGTGCCAGTAGTGAAGGACAATCAACTAATGAAAAACTGTTTTTT	CASSEGQSTNEKLFF	-	-	TRBV19	TRBJ1-4
TGTGCCAGCAGACCACTAGCGGGGGGACTCTCCTACAATGAGCAGTTCTTC	CASRPLAGGLSYNEQFF	TRBD2	-	TRBV11-2	TRBJ2-1
TGCGCCAGCAAGGGAGAAGATACGCAGTATTTT	CASKGEDTQYF	-	-	TRBV5-1	TRBJ2-3
TGTGCCAGCTACGTTGGAGGGTTGAACACTGAAGCTTTCTTT	CASYVGGLNTEAFF	-	once	TRBV28	TRBJ1-1
TGTGCCAGCAGCCAAGGACAGGGGGTTGTACGAGAGACCCAGTACTTC	CASSQGQGVVRETQYF	TRBD1	-	TRBV28	TRBJ2-5
TGTGCCAGCAGACTTAGCACAGGGGGACGGGAGACCCAGTACTTC	CASRLSTGGRETQYF	TRBD1	-	TRBV2	TRBJ2-5
TGCGCCAGCAGCTTGGCTGACAGTATCCGCTCTGGGGCCAACGTCCTGACTTTC	CASSLADSIRSGANVLTF	-	-	TRBV5-1	TRBJ2-6
TGTGCCAGCAGTCCCCGGGGGGCAGATACGCAGTATTTT	CASSPRGADTQYF	TRBD2	-	TRBV12-3/TRBV12-4	TRBJ2-3
TGTGCCAGCAGCACCAGTAGGACAGGAAACTATGGCTACACCTTC	CASSTSRTGNYGYTF	TRBD1	-	TRBV7-2	TRBJ1-2
TGTGCCAGCAGCGTTTCGTCGGGTACCCCTGGGGGCTACACCTTC	CASSVSSGTPGGYTF	-	once	TRBV9	TRBJ1-2
TGCGCCAGCAGCCAAGATCAAAGTGGGAGGGGGGTTTTAGCTTTCTTT	CASSQDQSGRGVLAFF	-	-	TRBV4-1	TRBJ1-1
TGTGCCAGCAGCCTCGTAAGCGGGGCCGCTGGGAATGAGCAGTTCTTC	CASSLVSGAAGNEQFF	TRBD2	-	TRBV4-2	TRBJ2-1
TGTGCCAGCAGCTTAACGAGCGGGGGGGCGAGTGAGCAGTTCTTC	CASSLTSGGASEQFF	TRBD2	-	TRBV11-1	TRBJ2-1
TGTGCCAGCAGTTCTACAGGGGGCAGGAATTCACCCCTCCACTTT	CASSSTGGRNSPLHF	TRBD1	few	TRBV6-5	TRBJ1-6
TGTGCCAGCAGGACAGGGAACGAGGGCTACACCTTC	CASRTGNEGYTF	TRBD1	-	TRBV2	TRBJ1-2
TGTGCCAGCAGCTTTTGGGGGGGCGGGACCGGCATGGGCAATCAGCCCCAGCATTTT	CASSFWGGGTGMGNQPQHF	-	-	TRBV5-6	TRBJ1-5
TGTGCCAGCAGTGCACAGGGACGCGGAGAGACCCAGTACTTC	CASSAQGRGETQYF	-	-	TRBV2	TRBJ2-5
TGTGCCAGCAGCTTAGGGCAGGTTAATGAAAAACTGTTTTTT	CASSLGQVNEKLFF	-	-	TRBV7-9	TRBJ1-4
TGTGCCAGCAGCCCGTGGGGACTAGCGGGGAGGGGAGATACGCAGTATTTT	CASSPWGLAGRGDTQYF	TRBD2	-	TRBV3-1/TRBV3-2	TRBJ2-3
TGTGCCAGCAGCCAAGCGGTTACCGGGGAGCTGTTTTTT	CASSQAVTGELFF	-	once	TRBV3-1/TRBV3-2	TRBJ2-2
TGTGCCAGCAGCGCCGCCGCGGGTGGAAACACCATATATTTT	CASSAAAGGNTIYF	-	-	TRBV9	TRBJ1-3
TGCAGTGCTAGTTGGCGGGGGGGTTACAATGAGCAGTTCTTC	CSASWRGGYNEQFF	TRBD2	once	TRBV20-1	TRBJ2-1
TGTGCCAGCAGCTTTTCCAGGGGTCGTACCGGGGAGCTGTTTTTT	CASSFSRGRTGELFF	-	-	TRBV5-6	TRBJ2-2